One and the same sample provided the 8 T cell receptor beta chains below, sequenced in a study of T cell responses to AZD1222 COVID-19 vaccine. Method: immunoSEQ multiplex PCR; TCRdb's copy keeps in-frame clones and lacks some. Counted here are about 72,000 clones, around 90% occurring once; the ten biggest clones make up under 30%. Sequencing was performed on peripheral blood, taken on day 0 of AZD1222 vaccination. Receptors were obtained from an adult in good health.

The V gene is TRBV2, the J gene TRBJ2-2; the D call may be TRBD1 or TRBD2 (5 bases each). The V gene lost 7 bases and the J gene lost 7 bases, with 16 bases spanning the gap. Germline V gene data show CDR1 as SNHLY and CDR2 as FYNNEI. The CDR3 sequence is 14 residues long. DNA for the CDR3: TGTGCCAGCACCCGAGGGGTCGGTGTCGGGGAGCTGTTTTTT. As protein: CASTRGVGVGELFF.

The chain links TRBV7-3 to TRBJ1-2; no firm D call. The germline V gene has CDR1 SGHTA and CDR2 FQGTGA. The ends were cut back, 5 bases at V and 4 bases at J, with 11 bases in the middle. CDR3 length: 13 residues. CDR3 sequence: CASSPTPGYGYTF. The CDR3 nucleotides are TGTGCCAGCAGCCCTACACCGGGCTATGGCTACACCTTC.

This clone was observed a handful of times. V and J are TRBV4-2 and TRBJ1-6; 7 nucleotides match TRBD1. The CDR3 has 17 residues. The trim removed 6 bases at V and 0 bases at J, leaving 8 bases unmatched. Germline-derived CDR1 and CDR2 are LGHNA and YNFKEQ. This CDR3 is CASRPTTGDSYNSPLHF. CDR3 nucleotide sequence: TGTGCCAGCAGACCTACTACAGGGGACTCCTATAATTCACCCCTCCACTTT.

The V and J genes are TRBV7-2 and TRBJ2-1, with a weak D call TRBD2 (7 bases). Germline-derived CDR1 and CDR2 are SGHTA and FQGNSA. V lost 5 bases and J lost 8, with 22 bases in between. CDR3 size: 16 residues. The CDR3 reads CASSAEGGKPYYEQFF. As DNA, the CDR3 is TGTGCCAGCAGCGCCGAGGGGGGGAAACCTTACTATGAGCAGTTCTTC.

The rearrangement joins TRBV3-1 (or the pseudogene TRBV3-2) to TRBJ2-3, with D perhaps TRBD2 (5 bases). Between the trimmed V and J ends, which lost 0 bases and 5 bases, there was a span of 12 bases. The CDR3 is 15 amino acids. The germline CDR1 and CDR2 sequences are LGHDT and YNNKEL (reference sequence). CDR3 sequence: CASSQDLMAGDTQYF. For the CDR3, the DNA is TGTGCCAGCAGCCAAGACCTCATGGCGGGAGATACGCAGTATTTT.

V usage is TRBV12-3 or TRBV12-4 and J usage is TRBJ2-7, with D unclear. Trimming left V 6 bases short and J 2 bases short, with 8 bases between. This CDR3 region has 12 residues. The CDR3 bases are TGTGCCAGCAGCTCCGGGCCCTACGAGCAGTACTTC. Translating it yields CASSSGPYEQYF.

The rearrangement uses TRBV11-2 and TRBJ1-4; 9 bases map to TRBD1. The CDR3 has 17 residues. CDR1 is SGHAT and CDR2 is FQNNGV in the germline V gene. V shed 1 base, J shed 0 bases, and the junction held 3 bases outside the gene matches. CDR3 sequence: CASSLGTGDATNEKLFF. As DNA, the CDR3 is TGTGCCAGCAGCTTAGGGACAGGGGATGCAACTAATGAAAAACTGTTTTTT. Filled out from reference TRBV11-2 and TRBJ1-4, the complete variable domain reads EAGVAQSPRYKIIEKRQSVAFWCNPISGHATLYWYQQILGQGPKLLIQFQNNGVVDDSQLPKDRFSAERLKGVDSTLKIQPAKLEDSAVYLCASSLGTGDATNEKLFFGSGTQLSVL.

The genes are TRBV5-1 and TRBJ1-2, with TRBD1 identical over 7 bases. This CDR3 has 16 amino acids. V dropped 3 bases and J dropped 5; count of bases not matched to a gene: 13. Germline CDR1 is SGHRS and CDR2 is YFSETQ. The CDR3 DNA sequence: TGCGCCAGCAGCTCACCCAGAGGGACAGACAGTTATGGCTACACCTTC. Translated: CASSSPRGTDSYGYTF.